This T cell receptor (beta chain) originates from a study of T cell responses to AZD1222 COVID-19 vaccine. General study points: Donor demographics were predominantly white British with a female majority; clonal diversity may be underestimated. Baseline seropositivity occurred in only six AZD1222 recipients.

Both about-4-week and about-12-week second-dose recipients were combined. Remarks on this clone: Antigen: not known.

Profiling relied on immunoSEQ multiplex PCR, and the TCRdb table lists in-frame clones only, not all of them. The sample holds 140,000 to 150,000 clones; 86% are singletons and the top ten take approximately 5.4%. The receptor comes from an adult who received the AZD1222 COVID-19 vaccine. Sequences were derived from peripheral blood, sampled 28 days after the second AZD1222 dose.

CDR3 residues: CASSQGQLAGANVLTF. The DNA for the CDR3 is TGCGCCAGCAGCCAAGGACAGTTAGCTGGGGCCAACGTCCTGACTTTC. J is TRBJ2-6 and V is TRBV4-1, with a weak D call TRBD1 (5 bases). CDR3 length equals 16 residues. The V end was cut by 1 base, the J end by 2 bases, with 9 bases between. Germline assignment: CDR1 MGHRA and CDR2 YSYEKL.